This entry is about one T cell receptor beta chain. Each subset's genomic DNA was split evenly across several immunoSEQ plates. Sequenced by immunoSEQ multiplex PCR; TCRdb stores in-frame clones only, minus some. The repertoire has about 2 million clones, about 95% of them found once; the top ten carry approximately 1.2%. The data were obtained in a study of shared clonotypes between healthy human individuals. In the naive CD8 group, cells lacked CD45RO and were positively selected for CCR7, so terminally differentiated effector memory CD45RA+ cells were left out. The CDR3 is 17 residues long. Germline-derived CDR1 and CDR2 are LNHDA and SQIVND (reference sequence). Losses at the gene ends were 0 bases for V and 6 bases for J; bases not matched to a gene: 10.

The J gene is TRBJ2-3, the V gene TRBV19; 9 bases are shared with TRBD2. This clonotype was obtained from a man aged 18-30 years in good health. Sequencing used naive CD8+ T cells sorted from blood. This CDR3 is CASSIDPETSGHDTQYF. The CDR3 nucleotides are TGTGCCAGTAGTATAGATCCTGAGACTAGCGGCCATGATACGCAGTATTTT.